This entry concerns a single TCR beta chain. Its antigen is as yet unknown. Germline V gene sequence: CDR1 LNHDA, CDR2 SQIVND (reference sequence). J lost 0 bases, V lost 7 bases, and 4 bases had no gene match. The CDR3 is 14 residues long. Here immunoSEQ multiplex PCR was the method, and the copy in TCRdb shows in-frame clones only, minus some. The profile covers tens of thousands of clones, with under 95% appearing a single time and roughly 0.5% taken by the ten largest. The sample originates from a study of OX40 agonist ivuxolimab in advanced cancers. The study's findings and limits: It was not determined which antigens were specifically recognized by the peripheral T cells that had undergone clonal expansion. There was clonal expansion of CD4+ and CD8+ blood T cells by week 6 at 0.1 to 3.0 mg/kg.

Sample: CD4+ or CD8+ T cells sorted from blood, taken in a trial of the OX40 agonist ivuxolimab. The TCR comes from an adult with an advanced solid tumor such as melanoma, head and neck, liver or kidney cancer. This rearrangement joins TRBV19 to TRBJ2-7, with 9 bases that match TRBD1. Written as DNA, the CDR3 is TGTGCCAGTATGCCGGACAGGGGCTCCTACGAGCAGTACTTC. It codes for CASMPDRGSYEQYF.